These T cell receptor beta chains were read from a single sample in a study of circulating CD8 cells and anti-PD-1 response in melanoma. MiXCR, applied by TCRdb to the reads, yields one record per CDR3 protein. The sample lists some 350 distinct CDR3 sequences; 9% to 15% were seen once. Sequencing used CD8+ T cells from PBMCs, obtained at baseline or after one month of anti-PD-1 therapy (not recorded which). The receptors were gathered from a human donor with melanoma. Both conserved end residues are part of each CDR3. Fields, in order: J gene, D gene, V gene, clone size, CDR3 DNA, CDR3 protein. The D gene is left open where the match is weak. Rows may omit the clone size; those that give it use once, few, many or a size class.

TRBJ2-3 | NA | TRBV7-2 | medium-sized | TGTGCCAGCAGCTTATTTCTCCTCACAGATACGCAGTATTTT | CASSLFLLTDTQYF
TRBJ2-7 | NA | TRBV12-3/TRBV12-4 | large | TGTGCCAGCAGTTTAGGGTATCGGTACGAGCAGTACTTC | CASSLGYRYEQYF
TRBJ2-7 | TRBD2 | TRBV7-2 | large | TGTGCCAGCAGCTTAGGGGCTAGCGGGGCCTACGAGCAGTACTTC | CASSLGASGAYEQYF
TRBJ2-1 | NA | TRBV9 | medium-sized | TGTGCCAGCGGGGGGATGAAGGAGCAGTTCTTC | CASGGMKEQFF
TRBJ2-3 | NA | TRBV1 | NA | TGCACCAGCAGCCGAGCTGGTTCTAGCGGGCCCACAGATACGCAGTATTTT | CTSSRAGSSGPTDTQYF
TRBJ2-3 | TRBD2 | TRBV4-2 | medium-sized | TGTGCCAGCAGCCAAGATGTTCTCGCGGGGGGGCGAGCAGATACGCAGTATTTT | CASSQDVLAGGRADTQYF
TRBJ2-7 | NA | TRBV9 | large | TGTGCCAGCAGCGGCGAGGGGACCTCTTACGAGCAGTACTTC | CASSGEGTSYEQYF
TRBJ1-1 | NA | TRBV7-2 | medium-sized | TGTGCCAGCAGCCAAAGCGGCCCAGGGCGTTTTATGAACACTGAAGCTTTCTTT | CASSQSGPGRFMNTEAFF
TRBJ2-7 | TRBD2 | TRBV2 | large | TGTGCCAGCAGCGATAGCGGGGGGGGCAACGAGCAGTACTTC | CASSDSGGGNEQYF
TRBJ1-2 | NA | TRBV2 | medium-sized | TGTGCCAGCAGGGTTTGGGACGGGACCTCTAATGGCTACACCTTC | CASRVWDGTSNGYTF
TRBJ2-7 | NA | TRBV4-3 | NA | TGCGCCAGCAGCCAAGGGGTACGCCACGAGCAGTACTTC | CASSQGVRHEQYF
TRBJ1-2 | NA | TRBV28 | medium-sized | TGTGCCAGCAGTTTATCCTCGTGGGGGCAGAAAGGCTACACCTTC | CASSLSSWGQKGYTF
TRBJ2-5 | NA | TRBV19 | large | TGTGCCAGTAGTATGGTGGCGGGGGAGACCCAGTACTTC | CASSMVAGETQYF
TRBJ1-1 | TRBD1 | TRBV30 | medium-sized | TGTGCCGGCACAGGGGGCTCCCTCATGAACACTGAAGCTTTCTTT | CAGTGGSLMNTEAFF
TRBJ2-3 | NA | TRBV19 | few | TGTGCCAGTAGTATTCTACCCCAAGATACGCAGTATTTT | CASSILPQDTQYF
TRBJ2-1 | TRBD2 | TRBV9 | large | TGTGCCAGCAGCCCCGGACTAGCGGTTCACAATGAGCAGTTCTTC | CASSPGLAVHNEQFF
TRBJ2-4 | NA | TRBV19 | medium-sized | TGTGCCAGTAGGGACCCTAAAAACATTCAGTACTTC | CASRDPKNIQYF
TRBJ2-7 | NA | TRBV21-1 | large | TGTGCCAGCAGCACAGCGGCTAGCGGGGGGGGCTCCTCCTACGAGCAGTACTTC | CASSTAASGGGSSYEQYF
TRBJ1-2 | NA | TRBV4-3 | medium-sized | TGCGCCAGCAGGAACAAGATAGGGGGATTGGAGTATGGCTACACCTTC | CASRNKIGGLEYGYTF
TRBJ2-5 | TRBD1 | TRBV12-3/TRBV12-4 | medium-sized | TGTGCCAGCAGCCATGGACAGGGGGCGGAGACCCAGTACTTC | CASSHGQGAETQYF
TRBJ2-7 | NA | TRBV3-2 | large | TGTGCCAGCAGCCCCAAATACGAGCAGTACTTC | CASSPKYEQYF
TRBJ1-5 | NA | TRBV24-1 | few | TGTGCCACCAGTGATCCGAGGGGTCAGCCCCAGCATTTT | CATSDPRGQPQHF
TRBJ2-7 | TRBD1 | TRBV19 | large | TGTGCCAGTAGTCGGACAGGCTTTTCCTACGAGCAGTACTTC | CASSRTGFSYEQYF
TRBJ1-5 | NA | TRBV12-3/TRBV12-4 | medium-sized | TGTGCCAGCAGATCGCCGGGTAGTAATCAGCCCCAGCATTTT | CASRSPGSNQPQHF
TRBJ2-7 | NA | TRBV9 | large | TGTGCCAGCAGCGTAGTTCCCTCCTACGAGCAGTACTTC | CASSVVPSYEQYF
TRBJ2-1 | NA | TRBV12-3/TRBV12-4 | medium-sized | TGTGCCAGCAGTTTAGAACTAGCTGGTGAGCAGTTCTTC | CASSLELAGEQFF
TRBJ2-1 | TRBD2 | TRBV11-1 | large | TGTGCCAGCAGCCCTAAGCGGGGGGGCTTCATAAATGAGCAGTTCTTC | CASSPKRGGFINEQFF
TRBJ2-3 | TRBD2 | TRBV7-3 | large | TGTGCCAGCAGCTTCAGCCCAAGCGGGGGGGGCATGGATACGCAGTATTTT | CASSFSPSGGGMDTQYF
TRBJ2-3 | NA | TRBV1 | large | TGCACCAGCAGCCAAGTTGGTTCTAGCGGGCCCACAGATACGCAGTATTTT | CTSSQVGSSGPTDTQYF
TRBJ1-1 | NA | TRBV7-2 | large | TGTGCCAGCAGCCCCGGGCCGGGGTCTGAAGCTTTCTTT | CASSPGPGSEAFF
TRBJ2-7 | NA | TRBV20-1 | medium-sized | TGCAGTGCTAGCAAGGGATCCTCTAGCTACGAGCAGTACTTC | CSASKGSSSYEQYF
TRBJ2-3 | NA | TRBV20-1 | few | TGCAGTGCTAAGAGTAGCACAGATACGCAGTATTTT | CSAKSSTDTQYF
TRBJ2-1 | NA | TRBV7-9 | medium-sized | TGTGCCAGCAGCTTATCGACAGGCTACAATGAGCAGTTCTTC | CASSLSTGYNEQFF
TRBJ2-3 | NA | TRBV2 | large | TGTGCCAGCAGTGACCAGACCGGGGGAACAGATACGCAGTATTTT | CASSDQTGGTDTQYF
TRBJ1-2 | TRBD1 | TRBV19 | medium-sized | TGTGCCACGACAGGGGGGCTTAACTATGGCTACACCTTC | CATTGGLNYGYTF
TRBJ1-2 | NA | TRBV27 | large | TGTGCCAGCAGTTCCCTCGGGGGTGGCTACACCTTC | CASSSLGGGYTF
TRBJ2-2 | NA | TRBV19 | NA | TGTGCCAGTAGTGTGACTAGTTTTGCCGGGGAGCTGTTTTTT | CASSVTSFAGELFF
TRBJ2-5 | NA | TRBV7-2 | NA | TGTGCCAGCAGCTACCTCCGGGACTCTGGTTGGGAAGAGACCCAGTACTTC | CASSYLRDSGWEETQYF
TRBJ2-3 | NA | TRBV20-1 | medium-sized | TGCAGTGCTCTCCTGGAGATTACAGATACGCAGTATTTT | CSALLEITDTQYF
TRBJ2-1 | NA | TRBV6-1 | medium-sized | TGTGCCAGCAGGGGTACCGGGACGTACTCCTACAATGAGCAGTTCTTC | CASRGTGTYSYNEQFF
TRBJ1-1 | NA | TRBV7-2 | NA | TGTGCCAGCAGCCCCGGCCCGGGGTCTGAAACTTTCTTT | CASSPGPGSETFF
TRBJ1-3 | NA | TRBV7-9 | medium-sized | TGTGCCAGCAGCTTCGCAGGGGCCCAGGGAAACACCATATATTTT | CASSFAGAQGNTIYF
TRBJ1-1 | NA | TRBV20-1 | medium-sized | TGCAGTGCTAATAGACAGGCCTCGAACACTGAAGCTTTCTTT | CSANRQASNTEAFF
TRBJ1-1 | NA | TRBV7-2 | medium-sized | TGTGCCAGCAGCCCCAACTTAGGGAAGAACACTGAAGCTTTCTTT | CASSPNLGKNTEAFF
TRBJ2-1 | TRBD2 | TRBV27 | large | TGTGCCAGCAGTCCCCCCCTTAGCGGGGGGGCGCTGTTCTTC | CASSPPLSGGALFF